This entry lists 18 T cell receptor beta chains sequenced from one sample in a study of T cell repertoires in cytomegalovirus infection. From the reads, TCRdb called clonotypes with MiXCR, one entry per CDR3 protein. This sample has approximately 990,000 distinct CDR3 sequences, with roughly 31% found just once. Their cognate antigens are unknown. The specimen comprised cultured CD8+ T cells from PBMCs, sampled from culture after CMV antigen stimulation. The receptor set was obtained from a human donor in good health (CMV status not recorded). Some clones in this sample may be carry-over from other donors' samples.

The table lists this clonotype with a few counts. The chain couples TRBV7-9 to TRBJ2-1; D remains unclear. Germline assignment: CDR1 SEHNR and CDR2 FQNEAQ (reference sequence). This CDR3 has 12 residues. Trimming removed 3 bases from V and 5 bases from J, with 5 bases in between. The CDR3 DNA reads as TGTGCCAGCAGCTTTTTTAACAATGAGCAGTTCTTC. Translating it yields CASSFFNNEQFF.

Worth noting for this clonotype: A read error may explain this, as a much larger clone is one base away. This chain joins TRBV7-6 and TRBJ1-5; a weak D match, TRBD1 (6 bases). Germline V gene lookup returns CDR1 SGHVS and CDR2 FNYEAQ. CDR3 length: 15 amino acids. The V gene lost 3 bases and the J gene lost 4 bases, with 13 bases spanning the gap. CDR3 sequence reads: CASSFEQGRNQPQHF. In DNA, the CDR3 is TGTGCCAGCAGCTTTGAGCAGGGGCGTAATCAGCCCCAGCATTTT.

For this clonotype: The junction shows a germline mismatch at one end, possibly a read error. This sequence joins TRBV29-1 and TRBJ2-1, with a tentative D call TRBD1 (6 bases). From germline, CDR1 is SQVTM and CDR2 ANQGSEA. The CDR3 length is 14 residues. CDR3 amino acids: CSVETGQRYNEQFF. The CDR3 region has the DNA TGCAGCGTTGAAACGGGACAAAGGTACAATGAGCAGTTCTTT.

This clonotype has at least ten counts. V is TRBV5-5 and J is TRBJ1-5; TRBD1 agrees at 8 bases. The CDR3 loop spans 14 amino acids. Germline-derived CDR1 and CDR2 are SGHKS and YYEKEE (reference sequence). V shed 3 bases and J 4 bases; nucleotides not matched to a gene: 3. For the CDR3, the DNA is TGTGCCAGCAGCTCGACAGGGGCGAATCAGCCCCAGCATTTT. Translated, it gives CASSSTGANQPQHF.

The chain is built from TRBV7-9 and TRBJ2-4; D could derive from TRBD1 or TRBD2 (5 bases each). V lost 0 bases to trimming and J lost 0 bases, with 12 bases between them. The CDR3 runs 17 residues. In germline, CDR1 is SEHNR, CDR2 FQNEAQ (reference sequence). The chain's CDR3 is CASSLAGAGTAKNIQYF. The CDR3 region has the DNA TGTGCCAGCAGCTTAGCAGGTGCAGGGACAGCCAAAAACATTCAGTACTTC.

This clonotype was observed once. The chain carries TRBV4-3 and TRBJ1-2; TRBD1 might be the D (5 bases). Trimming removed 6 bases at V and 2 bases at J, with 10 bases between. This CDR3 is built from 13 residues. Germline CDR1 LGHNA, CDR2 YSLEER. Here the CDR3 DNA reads TGCGCCAGCAGGGGGGATGGGAACTATGGCTACACCTTC. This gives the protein CASRGDGNYGYTF.

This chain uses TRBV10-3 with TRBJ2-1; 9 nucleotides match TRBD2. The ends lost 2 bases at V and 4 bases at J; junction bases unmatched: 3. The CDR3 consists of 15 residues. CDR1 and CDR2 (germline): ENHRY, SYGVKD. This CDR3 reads CAISEDTSGYNEQFF. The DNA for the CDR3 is TGTGCCATCAGTGAGGACACTAGCGGGTACAATGAGCAGTTCTTC.

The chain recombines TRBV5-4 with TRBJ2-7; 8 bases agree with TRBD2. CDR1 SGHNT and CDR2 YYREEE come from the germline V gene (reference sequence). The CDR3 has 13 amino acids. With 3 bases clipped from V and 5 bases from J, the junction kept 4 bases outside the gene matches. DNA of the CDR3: TGTGCCAGCAGCTGGGGACTAGAAGACGAGCAGTACGTC. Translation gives CASSWGLEDEQYV.

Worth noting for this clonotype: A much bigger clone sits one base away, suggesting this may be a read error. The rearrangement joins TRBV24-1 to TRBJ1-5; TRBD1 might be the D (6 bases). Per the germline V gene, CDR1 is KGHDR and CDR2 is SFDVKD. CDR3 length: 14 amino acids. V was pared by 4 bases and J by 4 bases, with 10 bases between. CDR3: CATSDLDRNQPQHF. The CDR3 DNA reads TGTGCCACCAGTGACCTTGACAGGAATCAGCCCCAGCATTTT.

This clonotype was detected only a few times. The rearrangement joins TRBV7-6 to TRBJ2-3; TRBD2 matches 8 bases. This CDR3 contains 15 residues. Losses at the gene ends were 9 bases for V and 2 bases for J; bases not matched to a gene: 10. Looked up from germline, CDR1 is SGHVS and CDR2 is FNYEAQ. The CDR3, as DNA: TGTGCCAGTCGACCGATGCGGGGGGCCACAGATACGCAGTATTTT. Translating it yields CASRPMRGATDTQYF.

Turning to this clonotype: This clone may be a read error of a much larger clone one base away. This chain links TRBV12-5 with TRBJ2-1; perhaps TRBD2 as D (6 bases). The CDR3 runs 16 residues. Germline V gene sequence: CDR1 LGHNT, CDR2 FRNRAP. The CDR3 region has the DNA TGTGTTAGTGGTTTGGGGGGACTGAGCTCCTACAATGAGCAGTTCTTC. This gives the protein CVSGLGGLSSYNEQFF.

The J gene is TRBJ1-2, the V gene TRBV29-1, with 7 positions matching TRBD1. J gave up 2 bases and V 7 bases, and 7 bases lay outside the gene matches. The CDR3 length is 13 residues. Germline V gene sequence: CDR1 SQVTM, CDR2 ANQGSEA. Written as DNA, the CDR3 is TGCAGCGGGTGGACAGGAGAGAACTATGGCTACACCTTC. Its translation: CSGWTGENYGYTF.

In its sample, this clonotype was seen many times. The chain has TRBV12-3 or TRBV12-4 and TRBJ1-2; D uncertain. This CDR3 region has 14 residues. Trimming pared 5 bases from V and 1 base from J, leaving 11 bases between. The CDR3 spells CASSLGLVNYGYTF. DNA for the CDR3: TGTGCCAGCAGTCTAGGACTGGTTAACTATGGCTACACCTTC.

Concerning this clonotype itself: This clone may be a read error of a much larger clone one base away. CDR3 DNA: TGTGCCAGCAGGCCCGGGACGGTGAACACTGAAGCTTTCTTT. It yields the protein CASRPGTVNTEAFF. The chain is built from TRBV7-6 and TRBJ1-1; the D gene is possibly TRBD1 (5 bases). The germline CDR1 and CDR2 sequences are SGHVS and FNYEAQ. The CDR3 sequence is 14 residues long. V shed 6 bases and J shed 0 bases, with 11 bases lying between them.

CDR3 residues: CASSVDRENQPQHF. In DNA form, the CDR3 reads TGTGCCAGCAGTGTCGACAGAGAGAATCAGCCCCAGCATTTT. The V and J genes are TRBV6-6 and TRBJ1-5; D is perhaps TRBD1 (5 bases). The CDR3 is 14 amino acids. V was trimmed by 5 bases and J by 4 bases, leaving 12 bases between them. In germline, CDR1 is MNHNY, CDR2 SVGAGI (reference sequence).

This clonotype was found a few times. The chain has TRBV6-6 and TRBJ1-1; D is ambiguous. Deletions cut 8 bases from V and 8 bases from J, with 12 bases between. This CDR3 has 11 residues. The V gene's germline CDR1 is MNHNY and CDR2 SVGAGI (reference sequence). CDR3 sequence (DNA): TGTGCCAGCGTAAAACAGCTCGAAGCTTTCTTT. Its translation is CASVKQLEAFF.

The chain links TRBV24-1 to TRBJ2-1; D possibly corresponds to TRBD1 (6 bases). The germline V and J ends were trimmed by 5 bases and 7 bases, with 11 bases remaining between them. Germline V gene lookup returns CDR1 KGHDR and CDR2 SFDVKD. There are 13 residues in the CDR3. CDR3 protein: CATSAYRVNEQFF. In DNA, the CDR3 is TGTGCCACCAGTGCCTACAGGGTTAATGAGCAGTTCTTC.

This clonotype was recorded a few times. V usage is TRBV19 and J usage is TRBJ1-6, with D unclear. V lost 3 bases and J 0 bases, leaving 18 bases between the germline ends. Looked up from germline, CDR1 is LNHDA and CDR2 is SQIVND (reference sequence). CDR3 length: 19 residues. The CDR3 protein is CASSILAAKSGSYNSPLHF. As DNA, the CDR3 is TGTGCCAGTAGTATTCTCGCGGCCAAGTCGGGCTCCTATAATTCACCCCTCCACTTT.